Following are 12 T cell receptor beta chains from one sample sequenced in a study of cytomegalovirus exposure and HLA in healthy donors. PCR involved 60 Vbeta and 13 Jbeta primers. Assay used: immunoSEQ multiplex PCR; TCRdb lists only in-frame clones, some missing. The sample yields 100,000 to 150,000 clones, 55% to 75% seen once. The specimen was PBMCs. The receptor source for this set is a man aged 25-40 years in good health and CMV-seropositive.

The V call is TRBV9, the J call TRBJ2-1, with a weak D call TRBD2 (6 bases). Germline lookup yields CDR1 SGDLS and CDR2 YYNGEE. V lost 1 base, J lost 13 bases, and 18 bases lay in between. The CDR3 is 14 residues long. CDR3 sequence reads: CASSVSGDPTIQFF. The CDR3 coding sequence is TGTGCCAGCAGCGTATCGGGAGACCCAACCATCCAGTTCTTC.

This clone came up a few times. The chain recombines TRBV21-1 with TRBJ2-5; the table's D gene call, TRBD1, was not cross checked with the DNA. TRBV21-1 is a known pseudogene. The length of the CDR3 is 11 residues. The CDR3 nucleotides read TGTGCCAGCAGCAAAAACAATACCCAGTACTTC. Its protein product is CASSKNNTQYF.

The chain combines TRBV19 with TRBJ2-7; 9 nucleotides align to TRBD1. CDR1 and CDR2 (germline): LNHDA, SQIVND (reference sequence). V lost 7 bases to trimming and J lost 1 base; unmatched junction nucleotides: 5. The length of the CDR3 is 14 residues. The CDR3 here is CASKQGAVSYEQYF. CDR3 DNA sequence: TGTGCCAGTAAACAGGGGGCCGTTTCCTACGAGCAGTACTTC. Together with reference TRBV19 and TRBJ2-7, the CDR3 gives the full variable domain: DGGITQSPKYLFRKEGQNVTLSCEQNLNHDAMYWYRQDPGQGLRLIYYSQIVNDFQKGDIAEGYSVSREKKESFPLTVTSAQKNPTAFYLCASKQGAVSYEQYFGPGTRLTVT.

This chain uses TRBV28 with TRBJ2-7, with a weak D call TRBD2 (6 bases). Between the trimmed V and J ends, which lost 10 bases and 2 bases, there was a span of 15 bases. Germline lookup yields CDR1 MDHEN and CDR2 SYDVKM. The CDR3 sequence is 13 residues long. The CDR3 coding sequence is TGTGCCACCACGTCGGGGAGGCCCTACGAGCAGTACTTC. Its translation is CATTSGRPYEQYF.

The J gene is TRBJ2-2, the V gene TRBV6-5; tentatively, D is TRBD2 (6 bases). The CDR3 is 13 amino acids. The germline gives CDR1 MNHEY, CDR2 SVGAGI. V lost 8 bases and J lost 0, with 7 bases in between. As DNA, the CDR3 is TGTGCCAGCCGGGGGACGAACACCGGGGAGCTGTTTTTT. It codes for CASRGTNTGELFF.

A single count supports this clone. The CDR3 nucleotides read TGCGCCAGCAGCCGGGACAGCGCGCGCGGCTACACCTTC. Its translation is CASSRDSARGYTF. The rearrangement joins TRBV5-1 to TRBJ1-2, with 7 bases identical to TRBD1. CDR3 length: 13 residues. Looked up from germline, CDR1 is SGHRS and CDR2 is YFSETQ. V lost 4 bases and J lost 8; bases outside the gene matches: 8. Drawing the rest from reference TRBV5-1 and TRBJ1-2, the complete variable domain is KAGVTQTPRYLIKTRGQQVTLSCSPISGHRSVSWYQQTPGQGLQFLFEYFSETQRNKGNFPGRFSGRQFSNSRSEMNVSTLELGDSALYLCASSRDSARGYTFGSGTRLTVV.

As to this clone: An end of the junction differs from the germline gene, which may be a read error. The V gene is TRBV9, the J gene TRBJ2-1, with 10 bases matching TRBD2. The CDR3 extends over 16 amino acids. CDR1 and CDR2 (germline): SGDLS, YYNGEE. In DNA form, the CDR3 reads TGTGCCAGCGGCGTACACCCTAGCGGGGGCGAAGATGAGCAGTTCTTC. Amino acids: CASGVHPSGGEDEQFF.

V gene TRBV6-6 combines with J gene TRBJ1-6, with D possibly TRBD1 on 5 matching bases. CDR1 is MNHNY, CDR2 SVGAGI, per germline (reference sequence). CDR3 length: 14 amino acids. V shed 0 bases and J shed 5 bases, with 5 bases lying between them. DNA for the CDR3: TGTGCCAGCAGTTACTCAGGGGATAATTCACCCCTCCACTTT. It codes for CASSYSGDNSPLHF.

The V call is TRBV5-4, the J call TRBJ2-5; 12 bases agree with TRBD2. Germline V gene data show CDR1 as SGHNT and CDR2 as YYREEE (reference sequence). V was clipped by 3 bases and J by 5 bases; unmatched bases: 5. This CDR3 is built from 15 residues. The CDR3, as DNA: TGTGCCAGCAGCTCTGGACTAGCGGGAATCGAGACCCAGTACTTC. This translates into CASSSGLAGIETQYF.

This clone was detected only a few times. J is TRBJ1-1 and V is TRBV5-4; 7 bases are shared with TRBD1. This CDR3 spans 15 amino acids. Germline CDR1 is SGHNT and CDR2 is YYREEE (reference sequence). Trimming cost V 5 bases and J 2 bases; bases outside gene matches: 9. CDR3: CASRFNRGPNTEAFF. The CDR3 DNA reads TGTGCCAGCAGGTTTAACAGGGGCCCAAACACTGAAGCTTTCTTT.

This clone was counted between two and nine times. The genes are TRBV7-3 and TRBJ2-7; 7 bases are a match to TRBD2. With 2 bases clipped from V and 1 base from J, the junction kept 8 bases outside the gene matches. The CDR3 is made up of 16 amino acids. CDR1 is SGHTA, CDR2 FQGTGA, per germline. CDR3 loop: CASSLVGGSGSYEQYF. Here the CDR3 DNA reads TGTGCCAGCAGCTTAGTCGGCGGGAGTGGTTCCTACGAGCAGTACTTC.

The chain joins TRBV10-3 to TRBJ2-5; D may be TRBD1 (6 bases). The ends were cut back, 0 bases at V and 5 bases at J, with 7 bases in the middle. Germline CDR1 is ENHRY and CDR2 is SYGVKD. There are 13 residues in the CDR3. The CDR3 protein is CAISESGAETQYF. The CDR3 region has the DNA TGTGCCATCAGTGAGTCGGGGGCGGAGACCCAGTACTTC.